Included here is one TCR beta chain sequence, with context. The germline V and J ends were trimmed by 9 bases and 0 bases, with 13 bases remaining between them. Germline lookup yields CDR1 SGHTS and CDR2 YDEGEE. The CDR3 has 14 residues. This record comes from a study of blood T cell repertoires in COVID-19. The assay was immunoSEQ multiplex PCR, and TCRdb's table has in-frame clones only and misses some. The top ten hold around 8% of the sample, which has fewer than 200,000 clones, 82% seen once. Sequenced: peripheral blood. V is TRBV5-8 and J is TRBJ2-1; tentative D call: TRBD1 (6 bases). This sequence was found in a woman aged 55-69 years with COVID-19, enrolled during active disease. CDR3 region: CATRDRSSYNEQFF. CDR3 in DNA: TGTGCCACCCGTGACAGGAGCTCCTACAATGAGCAGTTCTTC.